The 11 T cell receptor beta chains given below trace back to one sample, sequenced in a study of T cells after posttransplantation cyclophosphamide. Only in-frame clones appear in the TCRdb table, and some are missing; sequencing was by immunoSEQ multiplex PCR. In total the sample includes 7,000 to 9,000 clones, none of them seen once. A marrow graft followed busulfan-fludarabine conditioning, with cyclophosphamide on days +3 and +4. The specimen comprised PBMCs, sampled after allogeneic stem cell transplant with posttransplant cyclophosphamide. Every receptor here comes from a female patient in her forties or fifties who received an allogeneic stem cell transplant from a related donor, was CMV-positive, and had no GVHD. A subset of T cells may come from the graft donor.

Ten or more counts support this clone. The chain couples TRBV7-7 to TRBJ2-1; TRBD2 agrees at 7 bases. Trimming removed 1 base from V and 2 bases from J; junction bases left unmatched: 5. Germline values: CDR1 SSHAT, CDR2 FNYEAQ (reference sequence). The CDR3 runs to 16 residues. The CDR3 reads CASSLEVSGPYNEQFF. In DNA, the CDR3 is TGTGCCAGCAGCTTAGAAGTTAGCGGGCCCTACAATGAGCAGTTCTTC.

Ten or more counts support this clone. The chain joins TRBV5-1 to TRBJ2-2, with 11 bases aligning to TRBD2. The CDR3 loop spans 16 amino acids. Germline CDR1 and CDR2: SGHRS and YFSETQ. J gave up 5 bases and V 0 bases, and 3 bases lay outside the gene matches. CDR3 nucleotides: TGCGCCAGCAGCTTGGGACTAGCGGGACAAACCGGGGAGCTGTTTTTT. Translating gives CASSLGLAGQTGELFF.

Ten or more counts support this clone. This chain uses TRBV27 with TRBJ1-2, with a weak D call TRBD1 (5 bases). The V end was cut by 9 bases, the J end by 7 bases, with 18 bases between. The CDR3 loop spans 13 amino acids. The germline V gene encodes CDR1 MNHEY and CDR2 SMNVEV (reference sequence). Written as DNA, the CDR3 is TGTGCCAGTGGGGCGGGGGGAGCACTTGGCTACACCTTC. Its translation: CASGAGGALGYTF.

There are many counts of this clone. The chain employs TRBV30 and TRBJ1-3; D possibly corresponds to TRBD1 (5 bases). CDR1 GTSNPN and CDR2 SVGIG come from the germline V gene (reference sequence). V dropped 2 bases and J dropped 2 bases, with 13 bases sitting between them. This CDR3 has 15 residues. This chain's CDR3 is CAWSLGGAAGNTIYF. DNA for the CDR3: TGTGCCTGGAGTCTCGGGGGAGCAGCTGGAAACACCATATATTTT.

This clone was seen at least ten times. V usage is TRBV5-1 and J usage is TRBJ2-7; 7 bases agree with TRBD1. Germline loops: CDR1 SGHRS, CDR2 YFSETQ. CDR3 length equals 13 residues. The ends lost 1 base at V and 6 bases at J; junction bases unmatched: 4. Here the CDR3 DNA reads TGCGCCAGCAGCTTGCAAAGGGGGCCCGAGCAGTACTTC. Translation: CASSLQRGPEQYF.

This clone was found many times. The chain links TRBV2 to TRBJ1-5; no firm D call. V lost 4 bases and J lost 8, with 18 bases in between. CDR3 size: 15 residues. Germline values: CDR1 SNHLY, CDR2 FYNNEI. CDR3 amino acids: CASSVRGSEVEPQHF. DNA of the CDR3: TGTGCCAGCAGTGTACGCGGTTCAGAGGTTGAGCCCCAGCATTTT.

This clone was recorded at least ten times. This rearrangement joins TRBV28 to TRBJ2-5; the D is unclear. Germline lookup yields CDR1 MDHEN and CDR2 SYDVKM. CDR3 length equals 14 residues. V shed 3 bases and J shed 1 base, with 9 bases lying between them. The CDR3 DNA reads as TGTGCCAGCAGTTTCTTGGGCAGCCAAGAGACCCAGTACTTC. This sequence encodes CASSFLGSQETQYF.

Ten or more counts support this clone. V gene TRBV7-3 combines with J gene TRBJ1-1; tentatively, D is TRBD1 (5 bases). The germline V and J ends were trimmed by 3 bases and 2 bases, with 10 bases remaining between them. The CDR3 has 14 residues. The V gene's germline CDR1 is SGHTA and CDR2 FQGTGA. CDR3 protein: CASSLSTANTEAFF. CDR3 in DNA: TGTGCCAGCAGCTTGTCGACAGCTAACACTGAAGCTTTCTTT.

This clone was detected many times. The chain couples TRBV5-1 to TRBJ2-1; 7 bases agree with TRBD2. The ends lost 2 bases at V and 0 bases at J; junction bases unmatched: 5. The CDR3 runs 16 residues. The germline gives CDR1 SGHRS, CDR2 YFSETQ. The CDR3 spells CASSFLPSGSYNEQFF. CDR3 coding DNA: TGCGCCAGCAGCTTCCTTCCTAGCGGCTCCTACAATGAGCAGTTCTTC.

The table lists this clone with many counts. CDR3 sequence: CASSDQGLAGVSQETQYF. CDR3 coding DNA: TGCGCCAGCAGTGACCAGGGACTAGCGGGAGTTTCCCAAGAGACCCAGTACTTC. The V and J genes are TRBV10-1 and TRBJ2-5; 14 nucleotides align to TRBD2. With 3 bases clipped from V and 1 base from J, the junction kept 7 bases outside the gene matches. Germline values: CDR1 WNHNN, CDR2 SYGVQD (reference sequence). The CDR3 totals 18 residues.

The sample holds many counts of this clone. This chain joins TRBV7-6 and TRBJ2-3; D is unresolved. CDR1 SGHVS and CDR2 FNYEAQ come from the germline V gene. There are 12 residues in the CDR3. Trimming took off 3 bases at V and 4 bases at J, with 5 bases between the two ends. The CDR3 region has the DNA TGTGCCAGCAGCTTCTGGCCAGATACGCAGTATTTT. It is translated as CASSFWPDTQYF.